The 22 T cell receptor beta chains in this list originate from one sample, sequenced in a study of shared clonotypes between healthy human individuals. Using immunoSEQ multiplex PCR, the repertoire was profiled, and TCRdb retains in-frame clones only, with some absent. In the table there are about 1 million clones, 70% to 80% of which are singletons. Sequencing was carried out using memory CD4+ T cells sorted from blood. Subset reported: CD45RA-negative fraction. These receptors were obtained from a young man in good health.

The chain employs TRBV6-5 and TRBJ1-5; D is unresolved. Trimming pared 4 bases from V and 2 bases from J, leaving 6 bases between. Per germline, CDR1 MNHEY and CDR2 SVGAGI. This CDR3 has 13 residues. The CDR3 sequence: CASSWSGNQPQHF. The CDR3 DNA sequence: TGTGCCAGCAGTTGGTCGGGCAATCAGCCCCAGCATTTT.

The V gene is TRBV7-9, the J gene TRBJ1-6; tentative D call: TRBD1 (6 bases). Germline lookup yields CDR1 SEHNR and CDR2 FQNEAQ (reference sequence). V was trimmed by 6 bases and J by 5 bases, leaving 14 bases between them. This CDR3 is built from 15 residues. In DNA form, the CDR3 reads TGTGCCAGCAGTAGGGGGGCGGGAAATAATTCACCCCTCCACTTT. This sequence encodes CASSRGAGNNSPLHF.

The rearrangement joins TRBV5-1 to TRBJ2-2; 9 positions match TRBD1. The CDR3 is 15 amino acids. The junction had 5 bases not matched to a gene; V was cut back by 2 bases and J by 6 bases. Germline CDR1 reads SGHRS; CDR2 reads YFSETQ. CDR3 loop: CASSFGTGRPGELFF. The CDR3 DNA sequence: TGCGCCAGCAGCTTCGGGACAGGGCGACCCGGGGAGCTGTTTTTT. Drawing the rest from reference TRBV5-1 and TRBJ2-2, the complete variable domain is KAGVTQTPRYLIKTRGQQVTLSCSPISGHRSVSWYQQTPGQGLQFLFEYFSETQRNKGNFPGRFSGRQFSNSRSEMNVSTLELGDSALYLCASSFGTGRPGELFFGEGSRLTVL.

This clone was recorded only once. The genes are TRBV30 and TRBJ2-1, with 9 bases fitting TRBD2. CDR1 is GTSNPN and CDR2 is SVGIG in the germline V gene (reference sequence). The V and J ends lost 3 bases and 4 bases, in that order; junction bases with no gene match: 4. CDR3 length: 14 residues. The chain's CDR3 is CAWSLAGPYNEQFF. The CDR3 nucleotides are TGTGCCTGGAGCCTAGCGGGGCCTTACAATGAGCAGTTCTTC.

V gene TRBV9 combines with J gene TRBJ2-1; TRBD2 agrees at 8 bases. Germline CDR1 reads SGDLS; CDR2 reads YYNGEE. The CDR3 spans 15 residues. The V segment lost 3 bases and the J segment 3 bases; nucleotides outside the gene matches: 5. The CDR3 nucleotides are TGTGCCAGCAGCGGCGGGGCGGGAGGCTACAATGAGCAGTTCTTC. This translates into CASSGGAGGYNEQFF.

V gene TRBV30 combines with J gene TRBJ1-5; 10 bases map to TRBD1. CDR3 length equals 17 residues. J was trimmed by 2 bases and V by 1 base; bases with no gene match: 8. CDR1 and CDR2 from the germline V gene are GTSNPN and SVGIG (reference sequence). CDR3 nucleotide sequence: TGTGCCTGGAGTGGGTATTCCGGGACAGGGGGCAATCAGCCCCAGCATTTT. It yields the protein CAWSGYSGTGGNQPQHF.

This rearrangement joins TRBV2 to TRBJ1-2; D remains ambiguous. The germline V gene has CDR1 SNHLY and CDR2 FYNNEI. Trimming took off 4 bases at V and 6 bases at J, with 12 bases between the two ends. This CDR3 has 13 residues. CDR3 sequence (DNA): TGTGCCAGCAGTGTTCCGGGGTTCGATGGCTACACCTTC. This sequence encodes CASSVPGFDGYTF.

This chain links TRBV7-2 with TRBJ2-1, with 14 bases aligning to TRBD2. The J segment lost 4 bases and the V segment lost 5 bases, leaving 7 bases of the junction unmatched. The CDR3 runs 17 residues. Germline V gene lookup returns CDR1 SGHTA and CDR2 FQGNSA. The CDR3 loop is CASSRGTSGRIYNEQFF. The CDR3 DNA follows: TGTGCCAGCAGCCGAGGGACTAGCGGGAGAATATACAATGAGCAGTTCTTC.

V gene TRBV27 combines with J gene TRBJ1-1; 12 bases match TRBD1. J lost 11 bases, V lost 5 bases, and 6 bases had no gene match. From germline, CDR1 is MNHEY and CDR2 SMNVEV (reference sequence). This CDR3 contains 13 residues. This CDR3 reads CASSLRDRGPAFF. As DNA, the CDR3 is TGTGCCAGCAGTCTAAGGGACAGGGGGCCGGCTTTCTTT.

This clone was seen a few times. The chain is built from TRBV30 and TRBJ1-2, with D perhaps matching TRBD1 (5 bases). The CDR3 has 15 residues. Trimming stripped 2 bases from V and 8 bases from J, with 21 bases between. The germline V gene encodes CDR1 GTSNPN and CDR2 SVGIG (reference sequence). The CDR3 protein is CAWSTQTGRTSGYTF. The CDR3 DNA is TGTGCCTGGAGTACCCAAACGGGACGGACTTCGGGCTACACCTTC.

The CDR3 nucleotides are TGTGCCAGTAGTATGTTAGCTAGCAGCTCCACCGGGGAGCTGTTTTTT. Amino acid sequence: CASSMLASSSTGELFF. The chain joins TRBV19 to TRBJ2-2; the D gene is possibly TRBD2 (5 bases). Germline loops: CDR1 LNHDA, CDR2 SQIVND (reference sequence). V lost 3 bases and J 4 bases, leaving 15 bases between the germline ends. The CDR3 has 16 amino acids.

This clone was observed a few times. V usage is TRBV16 and J usage is TRBJ2-3; TRBD1 might be the D (6 bases). The germline V and J ends were trimmed by 4 bases and 0 bases, with 8 bases remaining between them. From germline, CDR1 is KGHSY and CDR2 FQNENV. The CDR3 extends over 14 amino acids. The CDR3 loop is CASSPGQSTDTQYF. The DNA for the CDR3 is TGTGCCAGCAGCCCCGGACAGAGCACAGATACGCAGTATTTT.

V gene TRBV10-2 combines with J gene TRBJ2-1; perhaps TRBD2 as D (6 bases). Looked up from germline, CDR1 is WSHSY and CDR2 is SAAADI. With 11 bases removed from V and 4 bases from J, the gap between germline ends came to 21 bases. CDR3 length: 15 amino acids. CDR3 coding DNA: TGCGCCGCTCGTCCCCGGGCTAGCGAATACAATGAGCAGTTCTTC. As protein: CAARPRASEYNEQFF.

As to this clone: The identical CDR3 is also encoded by other nucleotide sequences in the sample. The chain is built from TRBV5-1 and TRBJ2-7; 7 nucleotides agree with TRBD1. From germline, CDR1 is SGHRS and CDR2 YFSETQ. This CDR3 has 15 residues. The trim removed 0 bases at V and 2 bases at J, leaving 5 bases unmatched. CDR3 coding DNA: TGCGCCAGCAGCTTGGACGTGACAGGGCCCTACGAGCAGTACTTC. Protein product: CASSLDVTGPYEQYF.

This clone was seen a handful of times. V and J are TRBV6-5 and TRBJ1-2, with D possibly TRBD1 on 5 matching bases. Between the trimmed V and J ends, which lost 10 bases and 3 bases, there was a span of 12 bases. The CDR3 loop spans 12 amino acids. CDR1 and CDR2 from the germline V gene are MNHEY and SVGAGI. CDR3 protein: CATRPGDYGYTF. For the CDR3, the DNA is TGTGCCACCCGTCCGGGGGACTATGGCTACACCTTC.

The genes are TRBV6-6 and TRBJ2-7, with TRBD1 matching over 8 bases. The germline V gene has CDR1 MNHNY and CDR2 SVGAGI (reference sequence). The CDR3 runs 13 residues. The V gene end was trimmed by 4 bases and the J gene end by 5 bases; junction bases not matched to a gene: 4. The CDR3 here is CASSSTTGDEQYF. The CDR3 bases are TGTGCCAGCAGTTCAACGACAGGGGACGAGCAGTACTTC.

This rearrangement joins TRBV7-8 to TRBJ1-4; the match to TRBD1 covers 8 bases. The CDR3 contains 14 residues. The V gene's germline CDR1 is SGHVS and CDR2 FQNEAQ. J was trimmed by 5 bases and V by 7 bases; bases with no gene match: 6. CDR3 DNA: TGTGCCAGCAACAACAGGGGGATAAATGAAAAACTGTTTTTT. This translates into CASNNRGINEKLFF.

This clone occurred many times. The chain uses TRBV15 and TRBJ2-1; 7 bases align to TRBD2. The CDR3 sequence is 16 residues long. Looked up from germline, CDR1 is LNHNV and CDR2 is YYDKDF (reference sequence). The V gene end was trimmed by 0 bases and the J gene end by 4 bases; junction bases not matched to a gene: 6. Written as DNA, the CDR3 is TGTGCCACCAGCAGAGACCTAGCGGAAACTTACAATGAGCAGTTCTTC. It is translated as CATSRDLAETYNEQFF.

V gene TRBV7-9 combines with J gene TRBJ2-5; TRBD2 agrees at 12 bases. Trimming removed 5 bases from V and 2 bases from J; junction bases left unmatched: 6. CDR1 is SEHNR, CDR2 FQNEAQ, per germline (reference sequence). This CDR3 spans 16 amino acids. The CDR3 here is CASSNRLAGVQETQYF. CDR3 bases: TGTGCCAGCAGCAACCGACTAGCGGGGGTTCAAGAGACCCAGTACTTC.

This rearrangement joins TRBV5-1 to TRBJ1-1; D unresolved. Germline CDR1 and CDR2: SGHRS and YFSETQ. With 1 base removed from V and 2 bases from J, the gap between germline ends came to 15 bases. The CDR3 covers 16 residues. The CDR3 loop is CASSLWAAALNTEAFF. The CDR3 DNA reads TGCGCCAGCAGCTTGTGGGCCGCGGCCCTCAACACTGAAGCTTTCTTT. Filled out from reference TRBV5-1 and TRBJ1-1, the complete variable domain reads KAGVTQTPRYLIKTRGQQVTLSCSPISGHRSVSWYQQTPGQGLQFLFEYFSETQRNKGNFPGRFSGRQFSNSRSEMNVSTLELGDSALYLCASSLWAAALNTEAFFGQGTRLTVV.

The chain employs TRBV5-1 and TRBJ2-3; 11 bases match TRBD2. Germline CDR1 SGHRS, CDR2 YFSETQ. The V segment lost 4 bases and the J segment 0 bases; nucleotides outside the gene matches: 4. The CDR3 is 16 amino acids. CDR3 loop: CASSIGTSGSTDTQYF. CDR3 nucleotides: TGCGCCAGCAGCATCGGGACTAGCGGTAGCACAGATACGCAGTATTTT.

This rearrangement joins TRBV7-2 to TRBJ1-4; D is perhaps TRBD1 (6 bases). Germline values: CDR1 SGHTA, CDR2 FQGNSA. This CDR3 contains 17 residues. V lost 2 bases to trimming and J lost 0 bases, with 13 bases between them. The CDR3: CASSLLQGGATNEKLFF. The CDR3 bases are TGTGCCAGCAGCTTATTACAGGGAGGGGCAACTAATGAAAAACTGTTTTTT.